Reported below is one T cell receptor beta chain. The sample comes from a study of blood T cell repertoires in COVID-19. Study as a whole: There were acute and convalescent COVID-19 samples, and they came from the United States, Italy and Spain. Sources were T cells, B-cell-depleted T cells, or PBMCs; the material itself was cDNA or gDNA.

The V segment lost 4 bases and the J segment 2 bases; nucleotides outside the gene matches: 0. The CDR3 has 15 residues. In germline, CDR1 is LGHDT, CDR2 YNNKEL (reference sequence). Original data processing: Nucleated cell counts were estimated from reference gene primer amplification. TCRdb keeps only in-frame clones here, not all; method: immunoSEQ multiplex PCR. The DNA was the basis for D and trimming; V, J and clone size are from that table. The sample includes about 42,000 clones, around four fifths of them seen just once. The chain carries TRBV3-1 (or the pseudogene TRBV3-2) and TRBJ2-1, with 12 bases fitting TRBD2. Sequencing was performed on peripheral blood. The TCR comes from a man aged 50 to 59 with active COVID-19. CDR3 sequence: CASSPSGGAYNEQFF. DNA for the CDR3: TGTGCCAGCAGCCCTAGCGGGGGGGCCTACAATGAGCAGTTCTTC.